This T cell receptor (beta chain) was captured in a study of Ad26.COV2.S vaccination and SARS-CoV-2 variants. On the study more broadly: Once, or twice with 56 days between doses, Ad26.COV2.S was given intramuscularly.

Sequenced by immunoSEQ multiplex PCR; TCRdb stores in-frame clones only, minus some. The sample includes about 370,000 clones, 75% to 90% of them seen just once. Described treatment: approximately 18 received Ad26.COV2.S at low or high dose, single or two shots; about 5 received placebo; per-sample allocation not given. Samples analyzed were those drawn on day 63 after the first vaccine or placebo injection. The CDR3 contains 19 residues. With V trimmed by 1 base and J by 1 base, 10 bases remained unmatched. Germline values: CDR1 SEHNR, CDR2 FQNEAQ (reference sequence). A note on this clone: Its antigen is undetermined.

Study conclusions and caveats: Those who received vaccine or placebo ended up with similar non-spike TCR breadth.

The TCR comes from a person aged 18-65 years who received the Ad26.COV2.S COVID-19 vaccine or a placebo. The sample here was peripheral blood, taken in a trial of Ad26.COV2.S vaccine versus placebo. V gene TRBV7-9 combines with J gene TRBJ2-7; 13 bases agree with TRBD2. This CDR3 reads CASSLGRLAGGSRSYEQYF. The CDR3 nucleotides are TGTGCCAGCAGCTTAGGCCGACTAGCGGGAGGCTCTAGGTCCTACGAGCAGTACTTC.